The TCR beta chain described here comes from a study of T cells in Graves' hyperthyroidism and ophthalmopathy. Study-wide points: Researchers report that a 13 V-J model separated ophthalmopathy from stable hyperthyroidism.

The sample holds many counts of this clonotype. The antigen is undetermined. The CDR3 is made up of 15 amino acids. Germline CDR1 is MNHEY and CDR2 is SVGAGI. J lost 4 bases, V lost 2 bases, and 5 bases had no gene match. Amplification yielded TCR beta CDR3 regions, with RNA transcripts as the source. The HTBI set primed first-round TCR CDR3 RT-PCR. One entry per CDR3 protein results from TCRdb running MiXCR on the multiplex PCR reads. The table has some 440,000 distinct CDR3 sequences, 15% to 17% seen once. Uncontrolled infection, other autoimmune disease, pregnancy or lactation led to exclusion. Diagnoses were made from clinical symptoms, serum measures (thyroxine and TRAb), thyroid ultrasound and orbital computed tomography.

This rearrangement joins TRBV6-5 to TRBJ1-2; 9 bases line up with TRBD1. This receptor was obtained from a young woman with Graves' hyperthyroidism. Sequencing used blood. The CDR3 spells CASSYGTGSSYGYTF. The CDR3 bases are TGTGCCAGCAGTTACGGGACAGGGTCAAGCTATGGCTACACCTTC.